A selection of T cell receptor beta chains follows, all from one sample in a study of T-cell memory formation after mild COVID-19. MiXCR, applied by TCRdb to the 5' RACE reads, yields one record per CDR3 protein. The repertoire holds approximately 560,000 distinct CDR3 sequences, with 15% to 20% as singletons. Sequenced input: PBMCs or a T cell subset sorted from them (not recorded which). The receptor source for this set is an adult woman who had mild COVID-19 (a few samples of this study predate the infection). Cell type and time point are not known. Both conserved end residues are part of each CDR3. The D gene is left open where the match is weak. Where a row states a size, it is once, few, many or the class of an expanded clone; other rows omit it.

d_gene: -; abundance: few; v_gene: TRBV9; j_gene: TRBJ2-7; CDR3aa: CASSVATGHEQYF; CDR3nt: TGTGCCAGCAGCGTAGCTACGGGGCACGAGCAGTACTTC
d_gene: -; abundance: -; v_gene: TRBV7-9; j_gene: TRBJ2-5; CDR3aa: CASSLGSAGIRETQYF; CDR3nt: TGTGCCAGCAGCTTAGGGTCTGCCGGAATACGGGAGACCCAGTACTTC
d_gene: -; abundance: -; v_gene: TRBV18; j_gene: TRBJ2-5; CDR3aa: CASSTSSGTQKTQYF; CDR3nt: TGTGCCAGCTCAACCAGCTCCGGGACACAAAAGACCCAGTACTTC
d_gene: -; abundance: few; v_gene: TRBV20-1; j_gene: TRBJ2-1; CDR3aa: CSADSFEGSYNEQFF; CDR3nt: TGCAGTGCTGACTCTTTCGAAGGCTCCTACAATGAGCAGTTCTTC
d_gene: TRBD2; abundance: few; v_gene: TRBV6-2/TRBV6-3; j_gene: TRBJ2-2; CDR3aa: CASSYNPTQGLAGGSGELFF; CDR3nt: TGTGCCAGCAGTTACAACCCAACCCAGGGACTAGCGGGGGGATCCGGGGAGCTGTTTTTT
d_gene: -; abundance: few; v_gene: TRBV7-9; j_gene: TRBJ1-1; CDR3aa: CASSLELLGNTEAFF; CDR3nt: TGTGCCAGCAGCTTAGAATTATTGGGGAACACTGAAGCTTTCTTT
d_gene: TRBD1; abundance: few; v_gene: TRBV12-3/TRBV12-4; j_gene: TRBJ1-1; CDR3aa: CASTWTGWGTEAFF; CDR3nt: TGTGCCAGCACCTGGACAGGTTGGGGCACTGAAGCTTTCTTT
d_gene: -; abundance: few; v_gene: TRBV18; j_gene: TRBJ2-5; CDR3aa: CASSPPGIWTQYF; CDR3nt: TGTGCCAGCTCACCCCCAGGGATCTGGACCCAGTACTTC
d_gene: -; abundance: few; v_gene: TRBV6-5; j_gene: TRBJ2-7; CDR3aa: CASRRDTSYSYEQYF; CDR3nt: TGTGCCAGCAGGAGGGACACGAGCTACTCCTACGAGCAGTACTTC
d_gene: -; abundance: -; v_gene: TRBV29-1; j_gene: TRBJ2-3; CDR3aa: CSVEGVRRQDTQYF; CDR3nt: TGCAGCGTTGAAGGCGTACGCCGGCAGGATACGCAGTATTTT
d_gene: -; abundance: -; v_gene: TRBV7-2; j_gene: TRBJ1-5; CDR3aa: CASSLSTLWTPTNQPQHF; CDR3nt: TGTGCCAGCAGCTTATCCACCCTTTGGACACCCACCAATCAGCCCCAGCATTTT
d_gene: -; abundance: few; v_gene: TRBV12-3/TRBV12-4; j_gene: TRBJ2-1; CDR3aa: CASTQGPIYNEQFF; CDR3nt: TGTGCCAGCACCCAGGGCCCGATCTACAATGAGCAGTTCTTC
d_gene: -; abundance: few; v_gene: TRBV7-6; j_gene: TRBJ2-7; CDR3aa: CASSPYEGSYEQYF; CDR3nt: TGTGCCAGCAGCCCCTATGAGGGTTCCTACGAGCAGTACTTC
d_gene: TRBD1; abundance: few; v_gene: TRBV12-3/TRBV12-4; j_gene: TRBJ2-1; CDR3aa: CASRSRDRVGEQFF; CDR3nt: TGTGCCAGCAGGTCCCGGGACAGGGTAGGGGAGCAGTTCTTC
d_gene: -; abundance: -; v_gene: TRBV12-3/TRBV12-4; j_gene: TRBJ1-6; CDR3aa: CASSLWGRENSPLHF; CDR3nt: TGTGCCAGCAGTTTATGGGGCAGGGAGAATTCACCCCTCCACTTT
d_gene: -; abundance: -; v_gene: TRBV30; j_gene: TRBJ1-6; CDR3aa: CACTGTSYNSPLHF; CDR3nt: TGTGCCTGCACCGGGACCTCCTATAATTCACCCCTCCACTTT
d_gene: TRBD2; abundance: -; v_gene: TRBV9; j_gene: TRBJ2-1; CDR3aa: CASSVSSGGANEQFF; CDR3nt: TGTGCCAGCAGCGTGTCTAGCGGGGGGGCCAATGAGCAGTTCTTC
d_gene: -; abundance: few; v_gene: TRBV2; j_gene: TRBJ2-3; CDR3aa: CASSGRPGGTQYF; CDR3nt: TGTGCCAGCAGTGGCCGGCCGGGTGGTACGCAGTATTTT
d_gene: -; abundance: -; v_gene: TRBV7-9; j_gene: TRBJ1-1; CDR3aa: CASSLGSSNTEAFF; CDR3nt: TGTGCCAGCAGCTTAGGTAGCAGTAACACTGAAGCTTTCTTT
d_gene: TRBD1; abundance: many; v_gene: TRBV5-1; j_gene: TRBJ2-3; CDR3aa: CASSLGQGTIGTQYF; CDR3nt: TGCGCCAGCAGCTTGGGACAGGGTACGATCGGTACGCAGTATTTT
d_gene: -; abundance: many; v_gene: TRBV12-3/TRBV12-4; j_gene: TRBJ2-7; CDR3aa: CASRGGGSYEQYF; CDR3nt: TGTGCCAGCCGGGGCGGTGGGTCCTACGAGCAGTACTTC
d_gene: -; abundance: -; v_gene: TRBV20-1; j_gene: TRBJ2-7; CDR3aa: CSDTQGYYEQYF; CDR3nt: TGCAGTGATACTCAGGGTTACTACGAGCAGTACTTC
d_gene: -; abundance: -; v_gene: TRBV5-1; j_gene: TRBJ2-3; CDR3aa: CASRAPADTQYF; CDR3nt: TGCGCCAGCAGGGCCCCCGCAGATACGCAGTATTTT
d_gene: TRBD2; abundance: -; v_gene: TRBV18; j_gene: TRBJ2-3; CDR3aa: CASSPMLAGGTDTQYF; CDR3nt: TGTGCCAGCTCACCAATGCTAGCGGGGGGCACAGATACGCAGTATTTT
d_gene: TRBD1; abundance: -; v_gene: TRBV6-5; j_gene: TRBJ2-7; CDR3aa: CASSYSNRGRFYEQYF; CDR3nt: TGTGCCAGCAGTTACTCTAACAGGGGGCGCTTCTACGAGCAGTACTTC
d_gene: TRBD1; abundance: few; v_gene: TRBV9; j_gene: TRBJ2-7; CDR3aa: CASSPTGVEQYF; CDR3nt: TGTGCCAGCAGCCCCACAGGGGTCGAGCAGTACTTC
d_gene: TRBD2; abundance: -; v_gene: TRBV28; j_gene: TRBJ2-3; CDR3aa: CASSPPLAGGVNTQYF; CDR3nt: TGTGCCAGCAGTCCCCCACTGGCGGGAGGGGTAAATACGCAGTATTTT
d_gene: TRBD2; abundance: -; v_gene: TRBV6-2/TRBV6-3; j_gene: TRBJ2-7; CDR3aa: CASSSPGLAGGIAEQYF; CDR3nt: TGTGCCAGCAGTTCACCGGGACTAGCGGGAGGTATTGCCGAGCAGTACTTC
d_gene: -; abundance: few; v_gene: TRBV29-1; j_gene: TRBJ2-7; CDR3aa: CSVEVQGSSYEQYF; CDR3nt: TGCAGCGTTGAAGTGCAGGGGAGCTCCTACGAGCAGTACTTC
d_gene: TRBD2; abundance: few; v_gene: TRBV7-9; j_gene: TRBJ2-7; CDR3aa: CASSFPSGSRYEQYF; CDR3nt: TGTGCCAGCAGCTTCCCTAGCGGGAGTAGGTACGAGCAGTACTTC
d_gene: -; abundance: -; v_gene: TRBV5-1; j_gene: TRBJ1-1; CDR3aa: CASSPRGRGTEAFF; CDR3nt: TGCGCCAGCAGCCCGCGGGGGCGTGGGACTGAAGCTTTCTTT
d_gene: TRBD1; abundance: few; v_gene: TRBV7-9; j_gene: TRBJ1-6; CDR3aa: CASSFDRGYSPLHF; CDR3nt: TGTGCCAGCAGCTTTGACAGGGGTTATTCACCCCTCCACTTT
d_gene: -; abundance: few; v_gene: TRBV12-3/TRBV12-4; j_gene: TRBJ1-6; CDR3aa: CASSPDASSYNSPLHF; CDR3nt: TGTGCCAGCAGCCCTGACGCAAGCTCCTATAATTCACCCCTCCACTTT
d_gene: -; abundance: few; v_gene: TRBV12-3/TRBV12-4; j_gene: TRBJ1-2; CDR3aa: CASSFWQDAGGYTF; CDR3nt: TGTGCCAGCAGTTTCTGGCAGGACGCGGGCGGCTACACCTTC
d_gene: TRBD1; abundance: -; v_gene: TRBV7-2; j_gene: TRBJ2-7; CDR3aa: CASSTDRAVVEQYF; CDR3nt: TGTGCCAGCAGTACGGACAGGGCGGTGGTCGAGCAGTACTTC
d_gene: -; abundance: -; v_gene: TRBV24-1; j_gene: TRBJ1-5; CDR3aa: CATSQGSTYQPQHF; CDR3nt: TGTGCCACCAGTCAGGGATCGACCTATCAGCCCCAGCATTTT
d_gene: TRBD2; abundance: few; v_gene: TRBV7-6; j_gene: TRBJ2-1; CDR3aa: CASSGPGGPYNEQFF; CDR3nt: TGTGCCAGCAGCGGTCCGGGGGGTCCCTACAATGAGCAGTTCTTC
d_gene: -; abundance: -; v_gene: TRBV7-9; j_gene: TRBJ2-3; CDR3aa: CASSLDRNTDTQYF; CDR3nt: TGTGCCAGCAGCTTAGACAGAAACACAGATACGCAGTATTTT
d_gene: TRBD1; abundance: many; v_gene: TRBV20-1; j_gene: TRBJ1-1; CDR3aa: CSARDSGTVKTEAFF; CDR3nt: TGCAGTGCTAGAGATTCCGGGACAGTTAAAACTGAAGCTTTCTTT
d_gene: TRBD1; abundance: few; v_gene: TRBV18; j_gene: TRBJ1-5; CDR3aa: CASSPLGGQGGNQPQHF; CDR3nt: TGTGCCAGCTCACCTTTAGGTGGACAGGGCGGCAATCAGCCCCAGCATTTT
d_gene: -; abundance: -; v_gene: TRBV30; j_gene: TRBJ2-7; CDR3aa: CAWSWEQSSYEQYF; CDR3nt: TGTGCCTGGAGTTGGGAACAGAGCTCCTACGAGCAGTACTTC
d_gene: -; abundance: few; v_gene: TRBV4-3; j_gene: TRBJ2-1; CDR3aa: CASSHQLSRHNEQFF; CDR3nt: TGCGCCAGCAGCCATCAACTAAGCCGCCACAATGAGCAGTTCTTC
d_gene: TRBD2; abundance: few; v_gene: TRBV11-3; j_gene: TRBJ2-1; CDR3aa: CASGVSGSARDEQFF; CDR3nt: TGTGCCAGCGGCGTAAGCGGGAGTGCAAGGGATGAGCAGTTCTTC
d_gene: TRBD1; abundance: few; v_gene: TRBV6-6; j_gene: TRBJ2-1; CDR3aa: CASSSRTGSSYNEQFF; CDR3nt: TGTGCCAGCAGTTCCCGGACAGGCAGCTCCTACAATGAGCAGTTCTTC
d_gene: TRBD1; abundance: -; v_gene: TRBV5-1; j_gene: TRBJ2-3; CDR3aa: CASSSPQGADTQYF; CDR3nt: TGCGCCAGCAGCTCCCCCCAGGGGGCAGATACGCAGTATTTT
d_gene: -; abundance: -; v_gene: TRBV4-1; j_gene: TRBJ2-7; CDR3aa: CASRQEASSYEQYF; CDR3nt: TGCGCCAGCCGCCAAGAAGCTAGCTCCTACGAGCAGTACTTC
d_gene: TRBD2; abundance: -; v_gene: TRBV29-1; j_gene: TRBJ2-1; CDR3aa: CSAWTSGRYYNEQFF; CDR3nt: TGCAGCGCTTGGACTAGCGGGAGGTACTACAATGAGCAGTTCTTC
d_gene: -; abundance: many; v_gene: TRBV7-6; j_gene: TRBJ1-5; CDR3aa: CASSLGHEQPQHF; CDR3nt: TGTGCCAGCAGCTTAGGCCACGAACAGCCCCAGCATTTT
d_gene: TRBD1; abundance: few; v_gene: TRBV7-2; j_gene: TRBJ2-3; CDR3aa: CASSFTRTGSTDTQYF; CDR3nt: TGTGCCAGCAGCTTTACGCGGACAGGGAGCACAGATACGCAGTATTTT
d_gene: -; abundance: few; v_gene: TRBV3-1; j_gene: TRBJ1-2; CDR3aa: CASSPGRDPYGYTF; CDR3nt: TGTGCCAGCAGCCCCGGCAGGGACCCCTATGGCTACACCTTC
d_gene: -; abundance: -; v_gene: TRBV6-7; j_gene: TRBJ1-1; CDR3aa: CASSYRGDGGMNTEAFF; CDR3nt: TGTGCCAGCAGTTACCGCGGGGATGGAGGTATGAACACTGAAGCTTTCTTT
d_gene: -; abundance: few; v_gene: TRBV21-1; j_gene: TRBJ2-1; CDR3aa: CASSKGFGKAGVVNEQFF; CDR3nt: TGTGCCAGCAGCAAAGGATTCGGGAAGGCGGGGGTTGTCAATGAGCAGTTCTTC
d_gene: -; abundance: few; v_gene: TRBV7-9; j_gene: TRBJ2-6; CDR3aa: CASRSPQGLLKPGANVLTF; CDR3nt: TGTGCCAGCAGGTCACCCCAGGGCCTCTTGAAACCTGGGGCCAACGTCCTGACTTTC
d_gene: TRBD2; abundance: few; v_gene: TRBV6-5; j_gene: TRBJ2-1; CDR3aa: CASSKSGSSYNEQFF; CDR3nt: TGTGCCAGCAGTAAGAGCGGGAGCTCCTACAATGAGCAGTTCTTC
d_gene: TRBD2; abundance: -; v_gene: TRBV12-3/TRBV12-4; j_gene: TRBJ2-3; CDR3aa: CASSLAVASGITSTDTQYF; CDR3nt: TGTGCCAGCAGTTTAGCGGTGGCTAGCGGAATAACTAGCACAGATACGCAGTATTTT
d_gene: TRBD2; abundance: -; v_gene: TRBV7-6; j_gene: TRBJ2-1; CDR3aa: CASSWEGRRNEQFF; CDR3nt: TGTGCCAGCAGCTGGGAGGGACGGAGAAATGAGCAGTTCTTC
d_gene: -; abundance: -; v_gene: TRBV12-3/TRBV12-4; j_gene: TRBJ1-2; CDR3aa: CASSPNSYGYTF; CDR3nt: TGTGCCAGCAGCCCCAACAGCTATGGCTACACCTTC
d_gene: -; abundance: -; v_gene: TRBV4-3; j_gene: TRBJ2-7; CDR3aa: CASSQETLSVYEQYF; CDR3nt: TGCGCCAGCAGCCAAGAGACACTTAGTGTCTACGAGCAGTACTTC
d_gene: TRBD2; abundance: -; v_gene: TRBV19; j_gene: TRBJ2-7; CDR3aa: CASSTSGRARGYEQYF; CDR3nt: TGTGCCAGTAGTACCAGCGGGAGGGCCAGGGGCTACGAGCAGTACTTC
d_gene: -; abundance: -; v_gene: TRBV28; j_gene: TRBJ2-3; CDR3aa: CASKPTGYSADTQYF; CDR3nt: TGTGCCAGCAAGCCAACAGGGTACTCGGCAGATACGCAGTATTTT